The following is a T cell receptor (beta chain) sequence with its context. How the authors handled the data: Amplifying reference gene primers gave estimates of nucleated cell counts. Method: immunoSEQ multiplex PCR; TCRdb's copy keeps in-frame clones and lacks some. That table gives V, J and clone size, and the DNA gave D and trimming. In the table there are 150,000 to 200,000 clones, 90% of which are singletons. These data originate in a study of blood T cell repertoires in COVID-19. Study-level background: Spain, Italy and the United States supplied samples that represented acute and convalescent COVID-19. T cells, B-cell-depleted T cells, or PBMCs provided the cDNA or gDNA that served as material.

CDR1 is GTSNPN and CDR2 is SVGIG in the germline V gene (reference sequence). Trimming cost V 2 bases and J 5 bases, with 8 bases left between them. This CDR3 is 12 amino acids long. The sequencing input was peripheral blood. The source of this sequence is a man between 50 and 59 years old with acute or convalescent COVID-19. This rearrangement joins TRBV30 to TRBJ2-3; D gene uncertain. The CDR3 coding sequence is TGTGCCTGGAGTCCTCGGTTAGATACGCAGTATTTT. Translation gives CAWSPRLDTQYF.